This T cell receptor beta chain comes out of a study of circulating CD8 cells and anti-PD-1 response in melanoma. By sample share, this clonotype is medium-sized (0.01 to 0.1%). Antigen specificity is unknown. The CDR3 loop spans 15 amino acids. The germline V gene encodes CDR1 MDHEN and CDR2 SYDVKM. J lost 7 bases, V lost 6 bases, and 12 bases had no gene match. Sorting of live CD3+CD8+TCRalphabeta+ cells by PD-1 and/or TIGIT gave four subsets. Using 15 ng of total RNA, TCR libraries were made with the QIAseq Immune Repertoire TCR panel. Using its own MiXCR run on the reads, TCRdb lists one record per CDR3 protein. The profile shows roughly 670 distinct CDR3 sequences, approximately 6.9% of them singletons. Broader study findings: Generally, no replicate experiments were performed.

This sequence was found in a human donor with melanoma. Sequencing was performed on CD8+ T cells from PBMCs, taken at baseline or after one month of anti-PD-1 therapy (not recorded which). The chain uses TRBV28 and TRBJ2-5; 9 bases are shared with TRBD2. The CDR3 DNA follows: TGTGCCAGCAGAGACCATAGCGGGGGCAGGGGGACCCAGTACTTC. Encoded protein: CASRDHSGGRGTQYF. Full variable domain (outside the CDR3, taken from reference TRBV28 and TRBJ2-5): DVKVTQSSRYLVKRTGEKVFLECVQDMDHENMFWYRQDPGLGLRLIYFSYDVKMKEKGDIPEGYSVSREKKERFSLILESASTNQTSMYLCASRDHSGGRGTQYFGPGTRLLVL.